This section outlines one T cell receptor beta chain sequence together with its context. The antigen remains unidentified. This entry is derived from a study of radiation and T cells in renal cell carcinoma. Study conclusions and caveats: Top tumor clonotypes rose in blood 2 weeks post-radiation, then contracted.

Time point in this sample: blood 2 weeks post-SBRT. Specified treatment: 15 Gy SBRT to primary tumor, nephrectomy 4 weeks later. Germline V gene sequence: CDR1 SGHDT, CDR2 YYEEEE. The germline V and J ends were trimmed by 0 bases and 4 bases, with 13 bases remaining between them. CDR3 size: 15 residues. TCRdb's copy holds only in-frame clones and misses some; the assay was immunoSEQ multiplex PCR. The table lists around 130,000 clones, approximately 75% of them singletons. This TCR derives from a woman between 55 and 75 years old with renal cell carcinoma. The genes are TRBV5-6 and TRBJ2-5, with a weak D call TRBD2 (5 bases). Source: blood, taken from a patient whose treatment included radiotherapy and nephrectomy. The CDR3: CASSLAGIRTETQYF. The CDR3 DNA follows: TGTGCCAGCAGCTTGGCGGGGATCAGAACAGAGACCCAGTACTTC. Together with reference TRBV5-6 and TRBJ2-5, the CDR3 gives the full variable domain: DAGVTQSPTHLIKTRGQQVTLRCSPKSGHDTVSWYQQALGQGPQFIFQYYEEEERQRGNFPDRFSGHQFPNYSSELNVNALLLGDSALYLCASSLAGIRTETQYFGPGTRLLVL.